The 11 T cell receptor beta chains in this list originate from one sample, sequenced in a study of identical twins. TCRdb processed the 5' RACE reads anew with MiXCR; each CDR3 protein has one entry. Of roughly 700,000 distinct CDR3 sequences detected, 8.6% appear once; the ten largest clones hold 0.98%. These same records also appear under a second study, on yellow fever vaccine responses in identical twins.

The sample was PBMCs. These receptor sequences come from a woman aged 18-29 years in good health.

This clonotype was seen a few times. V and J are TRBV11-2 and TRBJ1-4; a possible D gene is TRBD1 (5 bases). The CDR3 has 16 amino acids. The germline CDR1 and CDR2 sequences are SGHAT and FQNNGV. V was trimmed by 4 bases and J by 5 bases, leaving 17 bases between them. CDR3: CASSSFVRGRNEKLFF. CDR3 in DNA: TGTGCCAGCAGCTCCTTTGTTCGGGGCCGCAATGAAAAACTGTTTTTT.

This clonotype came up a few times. The CDR3 DNA follows: TGTGCCAGCTCACCCCCCGGGACTAGCGGGTACAATGAGCAGTTCTTC. This sequence encodes CASSPPGTSGYNEQFF. The J gene is TRBJ2-1, the V gene TRBV18; TRBD2 matches at 12 bases. Germline CDR1 is KGHSH and CDR2 is LQKENI. The junction had 4 bases not matched to a gene; V was cut back by 3 bases and J by 4 bases. The CDR3 consists of 16 residues.

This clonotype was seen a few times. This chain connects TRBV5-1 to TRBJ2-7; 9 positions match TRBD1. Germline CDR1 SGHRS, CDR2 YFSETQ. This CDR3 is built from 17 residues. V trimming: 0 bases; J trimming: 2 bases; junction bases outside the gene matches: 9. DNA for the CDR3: TGCGCCAGCAGCTTGGCCGTGGGGACAGGGAGTACCTACGAGCAGTACTTC. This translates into CASSLAVGTGSTYEQYF. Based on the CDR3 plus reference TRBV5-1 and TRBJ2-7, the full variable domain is KAGVTQTPRYLIKTRGQQVTLSCSPISGHRSVSWYQQTPGQGLQFLFEYFSETQRNKGNFPGRFSGRQFSNSRSEMNVSTLELGDSALYLCASSLAVGTGSTYEQYFGPGTRLTVT.

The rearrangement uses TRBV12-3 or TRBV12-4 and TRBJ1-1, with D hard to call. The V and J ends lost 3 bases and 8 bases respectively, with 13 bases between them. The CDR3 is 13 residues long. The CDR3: CASSFFAPGEAFF. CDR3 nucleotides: TGTGCCAGCAGTTTTTTTGCCCCTGGGGAAGCTTTCTTT.

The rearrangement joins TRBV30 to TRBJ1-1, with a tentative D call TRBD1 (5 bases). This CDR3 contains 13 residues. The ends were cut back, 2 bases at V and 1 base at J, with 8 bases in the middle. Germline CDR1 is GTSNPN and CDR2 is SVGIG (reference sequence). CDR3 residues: CAWSLTENTEAFF. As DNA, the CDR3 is TGTGCCTGGAGTTTGACAGAGAACACTGAAGCTTTCTTT.

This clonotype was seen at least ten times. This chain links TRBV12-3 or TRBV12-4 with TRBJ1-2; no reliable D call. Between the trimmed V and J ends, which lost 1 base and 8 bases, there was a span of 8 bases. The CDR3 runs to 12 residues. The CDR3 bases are TGTGCCAGCAGTTTAGATGGCCGGGGCTACACCTTC. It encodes CASSLDGRGYTF.

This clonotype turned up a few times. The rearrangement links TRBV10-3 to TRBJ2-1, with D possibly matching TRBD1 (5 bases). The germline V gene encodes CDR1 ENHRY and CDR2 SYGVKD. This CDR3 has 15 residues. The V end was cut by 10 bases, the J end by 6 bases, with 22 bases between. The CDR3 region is CATRKGVTRANEQFF. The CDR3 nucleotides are TGTGCCACCAGAAAAGGGGTGACACGGGCCAATGAGCAGTTCTTC.

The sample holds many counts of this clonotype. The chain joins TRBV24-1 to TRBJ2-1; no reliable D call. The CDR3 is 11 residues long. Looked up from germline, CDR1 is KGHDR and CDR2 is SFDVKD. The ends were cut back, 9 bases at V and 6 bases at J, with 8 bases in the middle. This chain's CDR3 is CATQNLNEQFF. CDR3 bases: TGTGCCACCCAAAACCTCAATGAGCAGTTCTTC.

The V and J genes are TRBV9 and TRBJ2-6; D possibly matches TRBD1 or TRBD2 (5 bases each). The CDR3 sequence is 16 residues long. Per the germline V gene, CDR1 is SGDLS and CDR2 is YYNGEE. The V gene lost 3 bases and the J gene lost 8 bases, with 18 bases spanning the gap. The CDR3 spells CASSGPRDPSSNVLTF. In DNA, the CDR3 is TGTGCCAGCAGCGGCCCTCGGGACCCTTCATCCAACGTCCTGACTTTC.

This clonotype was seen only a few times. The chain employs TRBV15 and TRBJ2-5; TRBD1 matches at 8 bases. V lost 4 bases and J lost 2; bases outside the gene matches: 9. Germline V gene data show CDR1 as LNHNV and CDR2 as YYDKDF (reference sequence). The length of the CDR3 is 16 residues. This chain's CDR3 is CATSIPDRVPQETQYF. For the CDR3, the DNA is TGTGCCACCAGCATACCGGACAGGGTCCCACAAGAGACCCAGTACTTC.

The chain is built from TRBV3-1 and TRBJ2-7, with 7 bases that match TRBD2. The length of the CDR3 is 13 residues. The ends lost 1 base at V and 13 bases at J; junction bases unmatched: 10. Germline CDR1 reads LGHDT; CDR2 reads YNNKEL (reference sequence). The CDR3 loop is CASSQGTAGPIYF. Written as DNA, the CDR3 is TGTGCCAGCAGCCAAGGAACAGCGGGGCCCATTTACTTC.